This T cell receptor (beta chain) was observed in a study of identical twins. This clonotype has only a few counts. Its cognate antigen is unknown. Template switching supplied a universal primer site; unique molecular identifiers were carried on the cDNA. In TCRdb, the 5' RACE reads were re-called with MiXCR into one record per CDR3 protein. The sample records some 1,700,000 distinct CDR3 sequences, less than 40% being singletons. Germline V gene lookup returns CDR1 SGHRS and CDR2 YFSETQ. This CDR3 has 14 residues. Germline trimming cut 2 bases from V and 12 bases from J; bases unmatched to any gene: 9. Notes on the study in general: Alpha sequences that were out-of-frame and twin-shared showed an excess of low generation probability. Out-of-frame TCR alpha sharing in monozygotic twins exceeded recombination model predictions. Researchers reported weaker excess twin sharing in beta out-of-frame sequences.

The TCR originated in a newborn girl in good health. Material: cord blood. This chain connects TRBV5-1 to TRBJ1-4, with 8 bases lining up with TRBD1. The CDR3 coding sequence is TGCGCCAGCAGCTTCGGACAGGGCAAGGAAGAACTGTTTTTT. It codes for CASSFGQGKEELFF.